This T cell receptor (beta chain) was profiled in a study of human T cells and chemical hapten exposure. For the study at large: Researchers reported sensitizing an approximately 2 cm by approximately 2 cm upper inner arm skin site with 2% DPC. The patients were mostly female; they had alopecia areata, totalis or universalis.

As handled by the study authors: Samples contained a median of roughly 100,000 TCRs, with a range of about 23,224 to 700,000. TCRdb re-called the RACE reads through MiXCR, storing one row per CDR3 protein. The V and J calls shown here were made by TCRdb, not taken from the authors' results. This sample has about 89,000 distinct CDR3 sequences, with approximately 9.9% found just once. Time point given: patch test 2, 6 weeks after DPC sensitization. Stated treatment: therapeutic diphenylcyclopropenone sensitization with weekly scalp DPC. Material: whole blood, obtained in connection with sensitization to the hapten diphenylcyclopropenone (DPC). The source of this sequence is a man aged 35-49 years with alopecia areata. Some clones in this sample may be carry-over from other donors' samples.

The CDR3 sequence: CASSSDLLAYNYNEQFF. The DNA of the CDR3 is TGTGCCAGCAGCTCTGACCTACTAGCGTACAACTACAATGAGCAGTTCTTC. The chain couples TRBV7-2 to TRBJ2-1, with 7 positions matching TRBD2. The CDR3 has 17 residues. V was pared by 4 bases and J by 3 bases, with 12 bases of the junction left unmatched. Germline values: CDR1 SGHTA, CDR2 FQGNSA.